The rows below give T cell receptor beta chains drawn from one sample of a study of blood T cells in healthy people across ages. TCRdb re-called the 5' RACE reads through MiXCR, storing one row per CDR3 protein. The table records 1.5 million to 2 million distinct CDR3 sequences, about 49% of them present only once. Sequencing was done on a sample of blood. The receptors here all came from a woman aged 40 to 49 in good health. Each CDR3 is given with its conserved first and last residue. Clone size appears in some rows only: once, few, many, or a class for an expanded clone.

-	TRBV6-2/TRBV6-3	TRBJ1-2	CASSYGQGTYGYTF
-	TRBV6-5	TRBJ2-7	CASKQTGTYEQYF
few	TRBV6-5	TRBJ1-1	CASSQLTGGPEAFF
-	TRBV6-2/TRBV6-3	TRBJ2-3	CASSYPLALNTDTQYF
-	TRBV20-1	TRBJ2-3	CSAGLQRGEADTQYF
-	TRBV6-5	TRBJ1-1	CASSYRGPKLGENTEAFF
-	TRBV9	TRBJ2-3	CASSVAGLAGPDTQYF
-	TRBV20-1	TRBJ1-6	CSSPGQGYSPLHF
-	TRBV28	TRBJ2-7	CASSPRLAHYYEQYF
-	TRBV5-1	TRBJ2-3	CASSLAGGTKTDTQYF
-	TRBV6-2/TRBV6-3	TRBJ2-1	CASSYSFYNEQFF
-	TRBV7-2	TRBJ1-2	CASSLGPAIYGYTF
-	TRBV6-5	TRBJ2-7	CASSYTSGVLYF
-	TRBV20-1	TRBJ2-1	CSATPDGLYRNEQFF
-	TRBV11-2	TRBJ2-1	CASSFQGHEQFF
-	TRBV7-9	TRBJ2-3	CASSPDGTPTDTQYF
-	TRBV6-2/TRBV6-3	TRBJ1-1	CAPKRVCGTEAFF
few	TRBV11-1	-	CASSSVTGNIQYF
few	TRBV12-3/TRBV12-4	TRBJ2-3	CASSLGGRGGTDTQYF
few	TRBV20-1	TRBJ2-1	CSARDPGLAAYNEQFF
-	TRBV12-3/TRBV12-4	TRBJ1-4	CASFQGFGDEKLFF
-	TRBV6-1	TRBJ2-4	CATARVRAKNIQYF
-	TRBV3-1	TRBJ1-6	CASSQVKATGLNSPLHF
few	TRBV7-2	TRBJ2-5	CASSFSGVETQYF
few	TRBV28	TRBJ2-7	CASSSPTGFEEQYF
-	TRBV20-1	TRBJ2-5	CSARIRAETQYF
-	TRBV20-1	TRBJ2-7	CSARVPLAGANYEQYF
-	TRBV4-1	TRBJ2-7	CASSQVGTARYEQYF
-	TRBV3-1	TRBJ2-5	CASSQEVETQYF
-	TRBV28	TRBJ2-5	CASSSSGTYQETQYF
-	TRBV18	TRBJ2-6	CASSGSDWDRGVTGANVLTF
-	TRBV29-1	TRBJ2-5	CSVVLDRQETQYF
few	TRBV7-2	TRBJ1-2	CASSFTGFYTF
-	TRBV4-1	TRBJ2-6	CTSSQEEAASGANVLTF
once	TRBV28	-	CASSSNPREQYF
-	TRBV12-3/TRBV12-4	TRBJ2-1	CASSLLQTNEQFF
few	TRBV7-6	TRBJ2-1	CASSRRTGDNEQFF